This TCR beta chain was identified in a study of tumor-infiltrating lymphocytes in localized non-small cell lung cancer (dated by TCRdb to the early 2020s). General notes on the study: The cohort included patients whose samples were collected after neoadjuvant chemotherapy, as well as both smokers and never-smokers and several histologies. Each patient provided resected tumor tissue plus uninvolved lung tissue from the same patient, with the uninvolved lung tissue described as non-adjacent to the tumor. The paired tumor versus uninvolved lung comparison of immunoSEQ T-cell fraction included roughly 54 patients. The overall ICON cohort comprised 150 or so surgical patients with localized non-small cell lung cancer whose tumors were resected. TCR sequencing was one of several integrated assays, alongside flow cytometry, multiplex immunofluorescence, RNA-seq, exome sequencing and proteomics, applied to the same patients.

The first patient joined ICON in 2016, and enrollment wrapped up when the last patient was enrolled in late 2018. In a subcohort of 60 to 85 patients, fresh tumor and matched uninvolved tissue were collected for in-depth immune analyses, with TCR sequencing among those analyses. No cell sorting was done, and TCR sequencing was instead run on DNA isolated from bulk tissue. Beyond this particular receptor, the publication reports: In line with immunofluorescence CD3 counts, TCRbeta sequencing supported higher T cell infiltration in tumors compared with uninvolved lung tissue. Assay coverage differed among patients according to how much tissue was available, so only a subset of the cohort had TCR sequencing. TCR-derived T-cell fraction did not differ between the flow cytometry-defined immunotypes IM1 (good prognosis) and IM2 (poor prognosis). Different pieces of the same tissue were used for different assays, so technical variation could not be separated from intratumor heterogeneity. Tumor T-cell fraction from TCR sequencing was not associated with recurrence-free survival (p = 0.61).

Remarks on this clone: Its recognized antigen is unknown. Per-base qualities were not stored, and no clone one base away is much larger.

The immunoSEQ assay used for TCR sequencing gave the T-cell fraction in both tumor and uninvolved lung tissue. Turning to the authors' computational methods: To analyze survival, patients were divided into a high T-cell fraction group (upper tertile) and a low T-cell fraction group (lower two tertiles), and the two groups were compared using a log-rank test. Paired tumor versus uninvolved lung differences in T-cell fraction were tested with a signed-rank test. Here the immuneACCESS table is served through TCRdb, limited to in-frame sequences with V and J called. Missing clones are a known gap in these copies; in checked studies unresolved V genes cover under half, and the rest lacks a known reason. V and J calls and clone size are those listed in that table; D and trimming were worked out from the DNA. The sample table lists about 15,000 clones, roughly two thirds of them with a count of one. Of the sample, around 6.1% is held by the ten largest clones.

The trim is 0 bases for V and 0 bases for J, with a gap of 10 bases between the germline ends. For CDR1 and CDR2, the germline V gene lists ENHRY and SYGVKD. The CDR3 runs 16 amino acids, cysteine and phenylalanine included. Just the 48-base CDR3 DNA is kept, in frame starting at base 1. Specimen: lung tumor tissue. This receptor was taken from a human donor with non-small cell lung cancer. The chain uses TRBV10-3 and TRBJ2-3; confidence is insufficient to name the D gene. The CDR3 amino acid sequence is: CAISESKFPSTDTQYF. DNA sequence: TGTGCCATCAGTGAGTCGAAATTCCCTAGCACAGATACGCAGTATTTT.